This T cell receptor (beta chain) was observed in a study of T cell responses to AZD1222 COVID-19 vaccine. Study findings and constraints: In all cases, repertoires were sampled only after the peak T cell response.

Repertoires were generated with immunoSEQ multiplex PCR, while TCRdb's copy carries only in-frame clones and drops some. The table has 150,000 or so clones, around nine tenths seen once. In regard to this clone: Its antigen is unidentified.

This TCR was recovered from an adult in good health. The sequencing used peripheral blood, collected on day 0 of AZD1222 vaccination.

The CDR3 is CASSSSSGTYEQYF. CDR3 nucleotides: TGTGCCAGCAGCTCATCTAGCGGGACCTACGAGCAGTACTTC. The chain carries TRBV7-2 and TRBJ2-7; 9 bases are a match to TRBD2. Germline CDR1 SGHTA, CDR2 FQGNSA. V was clipped by 4 bases and J by 2 bases; unmatched bases: 3. The length of the CDR3 is 14 residues.